The 11 T cell receptor beta chains reported below all come from one sample, sequenced in a study of cytomegalovirus exposure and HLA in healthy donors. The PCR was carried out with 60 Vbeta primers and 13 Jbeta primers. Assay used: immunoSEQ multiplex PCR; TCRdb lists only in-frame clones, some missing. This repertoire shows 150,000 or so clones, 70% to 90% found once; its top ten account for approximately 8.5%. The sequencing input was PBMCs. Receptors were obtained from a man between 18 and 35 years old in good health and CMV-seropositive.

The V gene is TRBV10-3, the J gene TRBJ2-1; 11 nucleotides match TRBD1. This CDR3 contains 16 residues. Germline assignment: CDR1 ENHRY and CDR2 SYGVKD. Germline trimming cut 6 bases from V and 7 bases from J; bases unmatched to any gene: 11. CDR3 sequence reads: CAIRDPGQGGRNEQFF. The DNA of the CDR3 is TGTGCCATCAGGGACCCGGGACAGGGGGGCAGGAATGAGCAGTTCTTC.

The V and J genes are TRBV2 and TRBJ1-1; D unclear. Germline CDR1 and CDR2: SNHLY and FYNNEI. This CDR3 contains 13 residues. Trimming cost V 7 bases and J 2 bases, with 11 bases left between them. In DNA, the CDR3 is TGTGCCAGCACCGTAGAGCCCAACACTGAAGCTTTCTTT. It is translated as CASTVEPNTEAFF.

The chain combines TRBV25-1 with TRBJ1-2, with TRBD1 matching 7 bases. There are 11 residues in the CDR3. From germline, CDR1 is MGHDK and CDR2 SYGVNS. V was pared by 6 bases and J by 6 bases, with 1 base of the junction left unmatched. CDR3 nucleotides: TGTGCCAGCAGGACAGGGCATGGCTACACCTTC. Its translation is CASRTGHGYTF.

The V call is TRBV7-9, the J call TRBJ2-3, with D perhaps TRBD1 (6 bases). V shed 5 bases and J shed 0 bases, with 15 bases lying between them. Germline loops: CDR1 SEHNR, CDR2 FQNEAQ (reference sequence). The CDR3 runs to 16 residues. CDR3 nucleotide sequence: TGTGCCAGCAGCCCGCCCGGGACACGGAGCACAGATACGCAGTATTTT. This codes for CASSPPGTRSTDTQYF.

The chain is built from TRBV6-1 and TRBJ1-5; D is unclear. The CDR3 covers 15 residues. V dropped 0 bases and J dropped 4 bases, with 10 bases sitting between them. The germline V gene encodes CDR1 MNHNS and CDR2 SASEGT. The CDR3 bases are TGTGCCAGCAGTGAAGCGCTCGGGAAAAATCAGCCCCAGCATTTT. Amino acids: CASSEALGKNQPQHF.

The J gene is TRBJ1-4, the V gene TRBV6-5; TRBD1 matches 10 bases. CDR3 length: 15 amino acids. Looked up from germline, CDR1 is MNHEY and CDR2 is SVGAGI. The V gene end was trimmed by 5 bases and the J gene end by 9 bases; junction bases not matched to a gene: 9. CDR3 in DNA: TGTGCCAGCAGTCCCCCGGGACAGGGGAGGAAAAAACTGTTTTTT. Its translation: CASSPPGQGRKKLFF.

The chain combines TRBV5-4 with TRBJ2-7, with 9 bases that match TRBD1. Germline loops: CDR1 SGHNT, CDR2 YYREEE (reference sequence). V trimming: 5 bases; J trimming: 3 bases; junction bases outside the gene matches: 3. This CDR3 is 13 amino acids long. Written as DNA, the CDR3 is TGTGCCAGCAGTCGACAGGGGGACTACGAGCAGTACTTC. Amino acids: CASSRQGDYEQYF.

Notes on this clone: Other nucleotide sequences in the sample specify the same CDR3. The chain couples TRBV5-1 to TRBJ2-3; the D is unclear. Trimming removed 4 bases at V and 2 bases at J, with 5 bases between. Germline V gives CDR1 SGHRS, CDR2 YFSETQ. The CDR3 loop spans 12 amino acids. CDR3 nucleotide sequence: TGCGCCAGCAGCATAGACACAGATACGCAGTATTTT. Amino acids: CASSIDTDTQYF.

The rearrangement joins TRBV12-5 to TRBJ1-3; D not resolved. V lost 9 bases to trimming and J lost 0 bases, with 15 bases between them. CDR1 and CDR2 (germline): LGHNT, FRNRAP. CDR3 size: 15 residues. Here the CDR3 DNA reads TGTGCTAGCCGTACGGGGTCGAGCTCTGGAAACACCATATATTTT. It codes for CASRTGSSSGNTIYF.

This rearrangement joins TRBV15 to TRBJ2-6; 8 positions match TRBD1. V shed 0 bases and J 0 bases; nucleotides not matched to a gene: 4. The CDR3 has 18 amino acids. Per the germline V gene, CDR1 is LNHNV and CDR2 is YYDKDF (reference sequence). CDR3 in amino acids: CATSRDRGLGSGANVLTF. The CDR3 nucleotides are TGTGCCACCAGCAGAGACAGGGGGCTAGGCTCTGGGGCCAACGTCCTGACTTTC. Full variable domain (rest looked up from reference TRBV15 and TRBJ2-6): DAMVIQNPRYQVTQFGKPVTLSCSQTLNHNVMYWYQQKSSQAPKLLFHYYDKDFNNEADTPDNFQSRRPNTSFCFLDIRSPGLGDTAMYLCATSRDRGLGSGANVLTFGAGSRLTVL.

This clone appeared once. This sequence joins TRBV5-1 and TRBJ2-1, with TRBD2 matching 9 bases. Germline V gene lookup returns CDR1 SGHRS and CDR2 YFSETQ. With 4 bases clipped from V and 10 bases from J, the junction kept 18 bases outside the gene matches. The CDR3 has 17 residues. The CDR3 loop is CASSPSRGGGALWEQFF. As DNA, the CDR3 is TGCGCCAGCAGCCCGTCTAGGGGCGGGGGGGCCCTTTGGGAGCAGTTCTTC. Supplemented by reference TRBV5-1 and TRBJ2-1, the full variable domain reads KAGVTQTPRYLIKTRGQQVTLSCSPISGHRSVSWYQQTPGQGLQFLFEYFSETQRNKGNFPGRFSGRQFSNSRSEMNVSTLELGDSALYLCASSPSRGGGALWEQFFGPGTRLTVL.